The T cell receptor (beta chain) under discussion was sequenced for a study of lymphopenia after photon versus proton radiotherapy. The CDR3 covers 15 residues. The germline gives CDR1 SGHTA, CDR2 FQGNSA. The junction had 7 bases not matched to a gene; V was cut back by 4 bases and J by 5 bases. Assay: immunoSEQ multiplex PCR; the TCRdb copy retains only in-frame clones and omits some. The sample holds roughly 36,000 clones, 90% seen once. J is TRBJ2-2 and V is TRBV7-2; 7 positions agree with TRBD1. This TCR derives from a woman in her forties or fifties with pancreatic cancer. Sequenced material: peripheral blood, taken from a patient treated with photon-based radiotherapy. The CDR3 reads CASSSGTANTGELFF. CDR3 sequence (DNA): TGTGCCAGCAGCTCCGGGACAGCCAATACCGGGGAGCTGTTTTTT.